The source of this TCR beta chain is a study of T cells in Graves' hyperthyroidism and ophthalmopathy. Study results and caveats: Separation of ophthalmopathy from stable hyperthyroidism was achieved by a 13 V-J model. Blood held most thyroid clonotypes expanded above 0.001 frequency.

Graves' hyperthyroidism is called stable when ophthalmopathy does not progress within 18 months. Germline lookup yields CDR1 DFQATT and CDR2 SNEGSKA (reference sequence). Trimming cost V 4 bases and J 6 bases, with 13 bases left between them. The CDR3 has 12 amino acids. RNA transcripts gave rise to amplified TCR beta CDR3 regions. A first-round RT-PCR of the TCR CDR3 used the HTBI primer set. TCRdb analysed the multiplex PCR reads with MiXCR anew, one entry per CDR3 protein. Among 350,000 or so distinct CDR3 sequences listed, 21% were seen once. This clonotype came up a few times. Its cognate antigen is unknown.

Material for sequencing was blood. This TCR was sampled from a woman in her 50s with Graves' hyperthyroidism. The chain employs TRBV20-1 and TRBJ2-7; D possibly corresponds to TRBD1 (6 bases). CDR3 DNA sequence: TGCAGTGCTAATACACAGGGCTCCGAGCAGTACTTC. It is translated as CSANTQGSEQYF.